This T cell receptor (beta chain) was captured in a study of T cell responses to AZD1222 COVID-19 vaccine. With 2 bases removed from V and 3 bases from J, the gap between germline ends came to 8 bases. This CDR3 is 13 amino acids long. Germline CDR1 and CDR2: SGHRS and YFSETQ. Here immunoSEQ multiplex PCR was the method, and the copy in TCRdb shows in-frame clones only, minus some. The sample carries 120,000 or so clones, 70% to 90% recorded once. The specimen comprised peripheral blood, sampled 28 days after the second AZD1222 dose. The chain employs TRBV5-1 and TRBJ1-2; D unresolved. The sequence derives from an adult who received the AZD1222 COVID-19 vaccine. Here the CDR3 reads CASSFDTYYGYTF. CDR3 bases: TGCGCCAGCAGCTTTGACACCTACTATGGCTACACCTTC.